This T cell receptor beta chain is from a study of T cell responses to AZD1222 COVID-19 vaccine. Study outcomes and limitations: Clonal diversity was possibly underestimated, and the donors were mostly white British, with more females. Per reports, nearly half of all spike-specific TCRs target regions that are unmutated in variants. Sampled repertoires all dated from after the peak T cell response.

Method: immunoSEQ multiplex PCR; TCRdb's copy keeps in-frame clones and lacks some. Of about 72,000 clones in the sample, about 89% are singletons; the top ten hold roughly 30%. In regard to this clone: Its target is unknown.

V was clipped by 2 bases and J by 7 bases, with 5 bases between them. The CDR3 has 11 amino acids. From germline, CDR1 is KGHSH and CDR2 LQKENI. The source of this sequence is an adult who received the AZD1222 COVID-19 vaccine. The sequences come from peripheral blood, collected 28 days after the second AZD1222 dose. V usage is TRBV18 and J usage is TRBJ1-1, with unresolved D. CDR3 protein: CASSPGNEAFF. The CDR3 nucleotides read TGTGCCAGCTCACCAGGGAATGAAGCTTTCTTT.